This T cell receptor (beta chain) was found in a study of T-cell memory formation after mild COVID-19. Study results and limitations: Whereas later expanders leaned CD4+, clones contracting day 15 to 85 showed a balanced CD4/CD8 makeup.

The table lists this clonotype with a few counts. The target antigen is unknown. TCRdb used MiXCR to reprocess the 5' RACE reads, holding one entry per CDR3 protein. The repertoire holds roughly 200,000 distinct CDR3 sequences, with about a sixth as singletons. CDR3 length equals 15 residues. The germline V gene encodes CDR1 SGHTA and CDR2 FQGNSA. Deletions cut 2 bases from V and 8 bases from J, with 16 bases between. The source is an adult woman who had mild COVID-19 (a few samples of this study predate the infection). Cell type and time point are not known. The sample taken for sequencing was PBMCs or a T cell subset sorted from them (not recorded which). This chain joins TRBV7-2 and TRBJ2-1; no clear D gene. The CDR3 DNA sequence: TGTGCCAGCAGCTTACCAGGTGGCCGCTTGGATGAGCAGTTCTTC. Its protein is CASSLPGGRLDEQFF.